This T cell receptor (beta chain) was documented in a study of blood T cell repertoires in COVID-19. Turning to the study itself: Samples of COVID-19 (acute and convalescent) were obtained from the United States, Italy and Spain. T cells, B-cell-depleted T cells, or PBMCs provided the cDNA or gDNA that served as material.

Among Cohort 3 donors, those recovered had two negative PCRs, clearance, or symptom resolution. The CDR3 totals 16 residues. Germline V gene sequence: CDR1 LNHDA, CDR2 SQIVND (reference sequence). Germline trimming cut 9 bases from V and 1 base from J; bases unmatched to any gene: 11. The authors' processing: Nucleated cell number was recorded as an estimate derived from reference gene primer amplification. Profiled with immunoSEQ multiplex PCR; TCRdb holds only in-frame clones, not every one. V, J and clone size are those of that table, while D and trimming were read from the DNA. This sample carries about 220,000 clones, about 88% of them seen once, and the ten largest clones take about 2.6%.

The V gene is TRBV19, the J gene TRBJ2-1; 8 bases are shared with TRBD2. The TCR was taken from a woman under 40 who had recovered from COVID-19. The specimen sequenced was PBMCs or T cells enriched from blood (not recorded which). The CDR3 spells CASKVGTSGSYNEQFF. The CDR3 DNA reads TGTGCCAGCAAAGTCGGGACTAGTGGTTCCTACAATGAGCAGTTCTTC.